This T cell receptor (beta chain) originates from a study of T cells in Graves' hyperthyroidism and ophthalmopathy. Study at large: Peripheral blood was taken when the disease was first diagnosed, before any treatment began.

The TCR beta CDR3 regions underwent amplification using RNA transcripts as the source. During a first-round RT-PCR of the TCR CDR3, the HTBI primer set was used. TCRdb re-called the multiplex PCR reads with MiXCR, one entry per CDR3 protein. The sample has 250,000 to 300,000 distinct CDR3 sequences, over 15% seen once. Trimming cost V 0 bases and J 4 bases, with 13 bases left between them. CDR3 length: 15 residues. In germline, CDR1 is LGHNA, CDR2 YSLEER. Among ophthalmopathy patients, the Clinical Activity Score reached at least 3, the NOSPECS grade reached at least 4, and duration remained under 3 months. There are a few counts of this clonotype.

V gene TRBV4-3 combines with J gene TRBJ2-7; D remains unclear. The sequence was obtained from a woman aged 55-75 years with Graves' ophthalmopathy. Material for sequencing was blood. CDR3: CASSQEPGVRYEQYF. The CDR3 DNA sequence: TGCGCCAGCAGCCAAGAGCCTGGCGTGCGGTACGAGCAGTACTTC.